The clone carrying this T cell receptor (beta chain) was found many times. The antigen remains undetermined. This sample is drawn from a study of T cell repertoires in cytomegalovirus infection. Overall study: In public TCR beta signatures, there were indications of both CMV infection and matching HLA type. Points from the study as a whole: What dominated the ex vivo response were HLA-C-restricted CMV-specific TCR beta clonotypes. Summed public TCR beta family frequency identified CMV carriers bearing the relevant HLA.

This CDR3 has 12 residues. Deletions cut 5 bases from V and 9 bases from J, with 13 bases between. From germline, CDR1 is SEHNR and CDR2 FQNEAQ (reference sequence). Each CDR3 protein is one row after TCRdb ran MiXCR on the reads. Of fewer than 700,000 distinct CDR3 sequences listed, 24% are singletons. The sequence derives from a human donor in good health (CMV status not recorded). Some clones in this sample may be carry-over from other donors' samples. J is TRBJ1-1 and V is TRBV7-9; no clear D gene. The sequenced sample consisted of CD8+ T cells from PBMCs. CDR3 residues: CASSLDAWQAFF. In nucleotides, the CDR3 is TGTGCCAGCAGCCTGGATGCTTGGCAAGCTTTCTTT.